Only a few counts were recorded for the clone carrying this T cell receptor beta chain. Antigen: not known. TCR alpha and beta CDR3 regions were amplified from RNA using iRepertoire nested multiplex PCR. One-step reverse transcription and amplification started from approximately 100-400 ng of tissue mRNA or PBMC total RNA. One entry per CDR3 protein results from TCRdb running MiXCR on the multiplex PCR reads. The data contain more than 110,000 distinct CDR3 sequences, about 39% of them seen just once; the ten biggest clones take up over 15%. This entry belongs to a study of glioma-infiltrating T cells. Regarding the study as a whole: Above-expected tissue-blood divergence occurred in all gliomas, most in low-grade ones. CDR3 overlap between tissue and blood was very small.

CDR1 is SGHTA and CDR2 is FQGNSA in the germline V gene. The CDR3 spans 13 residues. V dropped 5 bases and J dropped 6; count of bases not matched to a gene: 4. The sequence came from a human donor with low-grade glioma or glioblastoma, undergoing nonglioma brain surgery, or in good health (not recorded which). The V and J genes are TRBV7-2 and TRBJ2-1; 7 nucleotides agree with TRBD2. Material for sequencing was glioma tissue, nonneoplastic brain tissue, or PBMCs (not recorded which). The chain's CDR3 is CASSRAGINEQFF. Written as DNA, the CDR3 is TGTGCCAGCAGCCGAGCGGGAATCAATGAGCAGTTCTTC.